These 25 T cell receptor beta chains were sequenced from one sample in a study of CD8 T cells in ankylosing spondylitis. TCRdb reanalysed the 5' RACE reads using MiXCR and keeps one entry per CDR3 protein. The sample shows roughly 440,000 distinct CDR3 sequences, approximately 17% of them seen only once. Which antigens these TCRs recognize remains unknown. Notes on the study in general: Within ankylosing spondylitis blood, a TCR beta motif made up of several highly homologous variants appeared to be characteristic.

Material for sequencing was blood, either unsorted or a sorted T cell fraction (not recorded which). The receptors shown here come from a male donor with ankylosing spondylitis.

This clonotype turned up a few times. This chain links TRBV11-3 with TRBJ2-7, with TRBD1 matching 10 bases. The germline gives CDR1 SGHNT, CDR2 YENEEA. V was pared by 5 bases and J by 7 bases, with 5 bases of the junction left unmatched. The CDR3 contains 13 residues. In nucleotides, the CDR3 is TGTGCCAGCAGCCCGGGGACAGGGGAGGAGCAGTACTTC. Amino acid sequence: CASSPGTGEEQYF.

CDR3 bases: TGTGCCAGCAGTTTAATGGGGGTTCGCACAGATACGCAGTATTTT. Amino acids: CASSLMGVRTDTQYF. This chain joins TRBV12-3 or TRBV12-4 and TRBJ2-3; D possibly matches TRBD1 or TRBD2 (5 bases each). V gave up 2 bases and J gave up 1 base, with 10 bases separating them. This CDR3 contains 15 residues.

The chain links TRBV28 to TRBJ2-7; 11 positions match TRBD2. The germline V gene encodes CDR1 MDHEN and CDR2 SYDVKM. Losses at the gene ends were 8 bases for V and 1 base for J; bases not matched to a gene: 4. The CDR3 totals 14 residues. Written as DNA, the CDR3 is TGTGCCAGCGTCCTAGCGGGAGGTTCCTACGAGCAGTACTTC. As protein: CASVLAGGSYEQYF.

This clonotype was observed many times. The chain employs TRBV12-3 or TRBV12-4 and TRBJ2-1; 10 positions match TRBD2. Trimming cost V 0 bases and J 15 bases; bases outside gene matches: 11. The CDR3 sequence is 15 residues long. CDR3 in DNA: TGTGCCAGCAGTTTAGCTCCTAGCGGGAGTCAAGGTTGGTTCTTC. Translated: CASSLAPSGSQGWFF.

The CDR3 protein is CSAREGLAGGTETQYF. CDR3 nucleotide sequence: TGCAGTGCTAGAGAGGGACTAGCGGGAGGGACAGAGACCCAGTACTTC. V usage is TRBV20-1 and J usage is TRBJ2-5; 16 bases match TRBD2. Germline V gene data show CDR1 as DFQATT and CDR2 as SNEGSKA (reference sequence). CDR3 length: 16 amino acids. Trimming removed 0 bases from V and 4 bases from J; junction bases left unmatched: 2.

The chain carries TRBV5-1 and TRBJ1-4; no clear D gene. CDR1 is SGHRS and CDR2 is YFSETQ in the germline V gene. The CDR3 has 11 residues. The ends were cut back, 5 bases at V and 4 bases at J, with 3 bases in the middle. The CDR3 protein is CASRLNEKLFF. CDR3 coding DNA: TGCGCCAGCAGGCTTAATGAAAAACTGTTTTTT.

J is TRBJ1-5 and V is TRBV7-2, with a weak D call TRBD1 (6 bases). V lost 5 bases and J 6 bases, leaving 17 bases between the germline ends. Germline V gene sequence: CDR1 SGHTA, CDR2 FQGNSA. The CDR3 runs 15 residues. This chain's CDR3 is CASSAQAGAGQPQHF. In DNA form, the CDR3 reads TGTGCCAGCAGCGCGCAGGCGGGGGCAGGTCAGCCCCAGCATTTT.

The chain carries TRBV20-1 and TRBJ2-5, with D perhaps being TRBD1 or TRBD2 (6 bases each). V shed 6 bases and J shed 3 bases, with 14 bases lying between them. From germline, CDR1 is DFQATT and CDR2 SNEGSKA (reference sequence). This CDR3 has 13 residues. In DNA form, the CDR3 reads TGCAGTGCCCCCCCGGGGGCTGAAGAGACCCAGTACTTC. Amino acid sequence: CSAPPGAEETQYF.

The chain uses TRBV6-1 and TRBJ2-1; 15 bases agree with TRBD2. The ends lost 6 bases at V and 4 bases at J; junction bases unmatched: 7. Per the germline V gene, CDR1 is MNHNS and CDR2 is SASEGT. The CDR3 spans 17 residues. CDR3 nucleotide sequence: TGTGCCAGCAGGGTCACGGGACTAGCGGGGGGATACAATGAGCAGTTCTTC. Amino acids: CASRVTGLAGGYNEQFF.

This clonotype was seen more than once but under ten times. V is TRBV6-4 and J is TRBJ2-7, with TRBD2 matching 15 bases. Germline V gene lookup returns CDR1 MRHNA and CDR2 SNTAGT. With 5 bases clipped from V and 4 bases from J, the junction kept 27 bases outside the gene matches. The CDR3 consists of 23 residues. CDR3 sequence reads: CASSLRTVIAGLAGGLWGYEQYF. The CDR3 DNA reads TGTGCCAGCAGTCTCCGGACAGTCATTGCCGGACTAGCGGGAGGGCTGTGGGGATACGAGCAGTACTTC.

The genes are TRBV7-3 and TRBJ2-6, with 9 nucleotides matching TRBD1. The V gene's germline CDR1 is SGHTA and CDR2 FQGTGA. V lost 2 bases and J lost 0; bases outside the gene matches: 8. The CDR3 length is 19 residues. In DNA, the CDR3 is TGTGCCAGCAGCTTAGTCCCTGGACAGGGGCCCTCTGGGGCCAACGTCCTGACTTTC. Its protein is CASSLVPGQGPSGANVLTF. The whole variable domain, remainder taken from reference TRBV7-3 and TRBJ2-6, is GAGVSQTPSNKVTEKGKYVELRCDPISGHTALYWYRQSLGQGPEFLIYFQGTGAADDSGLPNDRFFAVRPEGSVSTLKIQRTERGDSAVYLCASSLVPGQGPSGANVLTFGAGSRLTVL.

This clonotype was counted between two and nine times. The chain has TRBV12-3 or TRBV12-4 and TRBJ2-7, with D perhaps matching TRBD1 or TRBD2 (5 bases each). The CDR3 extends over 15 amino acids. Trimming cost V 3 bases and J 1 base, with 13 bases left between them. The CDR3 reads CASSFVRGSSYEQYF. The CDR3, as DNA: TGTGCCAGCAGTTTTGTGAGGGGATCTTCCTACGAGCAGTACTTC.

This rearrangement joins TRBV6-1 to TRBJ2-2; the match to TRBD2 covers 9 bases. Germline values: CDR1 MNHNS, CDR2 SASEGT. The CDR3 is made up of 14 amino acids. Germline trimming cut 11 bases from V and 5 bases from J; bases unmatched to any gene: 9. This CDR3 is CAAGGDLGTGELFF. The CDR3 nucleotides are TGTGCCGCGGGGGGGGACCTAGGAACCGGGGAGCTGTTTTTT.

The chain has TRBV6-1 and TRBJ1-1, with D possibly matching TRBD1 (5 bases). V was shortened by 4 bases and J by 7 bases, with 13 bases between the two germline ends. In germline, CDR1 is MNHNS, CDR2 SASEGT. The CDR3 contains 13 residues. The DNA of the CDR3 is TGTGCCAGCAGTGTAACTCCGGGACTTGAAGCTTTCTTT. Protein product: CASSVTPGLEAFF.

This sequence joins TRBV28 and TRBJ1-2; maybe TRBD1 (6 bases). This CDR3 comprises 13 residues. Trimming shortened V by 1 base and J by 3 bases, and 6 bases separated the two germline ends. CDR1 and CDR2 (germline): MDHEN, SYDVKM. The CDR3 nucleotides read TGTGCCAGCAGTTTATACAGGGACTATGGCTACACCTTC. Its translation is CASSLYRDYGYTF.

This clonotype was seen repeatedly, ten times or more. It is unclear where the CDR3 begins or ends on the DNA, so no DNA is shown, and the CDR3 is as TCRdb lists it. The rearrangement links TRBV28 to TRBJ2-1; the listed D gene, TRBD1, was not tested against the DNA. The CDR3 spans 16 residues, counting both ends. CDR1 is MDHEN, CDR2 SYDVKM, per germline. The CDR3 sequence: CASSSSGQGSYNEQFF.

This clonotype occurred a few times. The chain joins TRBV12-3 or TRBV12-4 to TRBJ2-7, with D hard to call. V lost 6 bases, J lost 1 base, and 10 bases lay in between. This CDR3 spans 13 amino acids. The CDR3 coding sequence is TGTGCCAGCAGCAGGACGATGTCCTACGAGCAGTACTTC. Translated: CASSRTMSYEQYF.

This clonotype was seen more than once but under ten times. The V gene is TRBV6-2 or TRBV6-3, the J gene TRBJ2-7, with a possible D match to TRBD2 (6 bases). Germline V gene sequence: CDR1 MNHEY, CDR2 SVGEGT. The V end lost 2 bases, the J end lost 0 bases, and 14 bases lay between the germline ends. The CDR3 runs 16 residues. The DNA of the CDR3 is TGTGCCAGCAGTTACCCCGGGAGTGTGAGCTCCTACGAGCAGTACTTC. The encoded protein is CASSYPGSVSSYEQYF.

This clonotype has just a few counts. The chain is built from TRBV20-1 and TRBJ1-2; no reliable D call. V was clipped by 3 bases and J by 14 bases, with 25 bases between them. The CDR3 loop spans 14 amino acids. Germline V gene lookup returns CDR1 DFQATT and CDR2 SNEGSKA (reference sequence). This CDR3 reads CSASPSGNGKRWTF. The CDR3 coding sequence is TGCAGTGCTAGTCCCTCGGGGAACGGGAAAAGGTGGACCTTC.

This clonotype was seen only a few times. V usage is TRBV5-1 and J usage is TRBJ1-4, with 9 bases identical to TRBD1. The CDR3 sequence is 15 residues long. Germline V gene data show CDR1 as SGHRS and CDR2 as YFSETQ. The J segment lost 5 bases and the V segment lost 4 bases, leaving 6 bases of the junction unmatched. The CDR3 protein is CASSATGTGNEKLFF. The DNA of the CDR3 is TGCGCCAGCAGCGCTACCGGGACAGGGAATGAAAAACTGTTTTTT.

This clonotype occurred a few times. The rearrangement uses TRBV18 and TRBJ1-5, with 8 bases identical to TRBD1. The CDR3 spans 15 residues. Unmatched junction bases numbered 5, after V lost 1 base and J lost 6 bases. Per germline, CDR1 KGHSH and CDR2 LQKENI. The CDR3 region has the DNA TGTGCCAGCTCACCACGGTCAGGGGGCACTCAGCCCCAGCATTTT. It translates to CASSPRSGGTQPQHF.

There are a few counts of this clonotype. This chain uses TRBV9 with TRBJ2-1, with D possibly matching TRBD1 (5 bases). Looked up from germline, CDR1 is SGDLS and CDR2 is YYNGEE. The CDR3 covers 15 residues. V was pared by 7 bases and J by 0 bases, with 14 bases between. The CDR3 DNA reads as TGTGCCAGCCAGAAAGGACAAAGCTCCTACAATGAGCAGTTCTTC. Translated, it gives CASQKGQSSYNEQFF.

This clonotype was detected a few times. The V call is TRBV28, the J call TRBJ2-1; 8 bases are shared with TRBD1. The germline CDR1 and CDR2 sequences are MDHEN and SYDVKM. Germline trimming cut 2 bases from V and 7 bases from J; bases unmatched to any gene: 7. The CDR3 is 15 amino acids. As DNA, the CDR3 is TGTGCCAGCAGTTTAACGGGACAGGTGGGGAATGAGCAGTTCTTC. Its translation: CASSLTGQVGNEQFF. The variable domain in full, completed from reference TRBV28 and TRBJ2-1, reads DVKVTQSSRYLVKRTGEKVFLECVQDMDHENMFWYRQDPGLGLRLIYFSYDVKMKEKGDIPEGYSVSREKKERFSLILESASTNQTSMYLCASSLTGQVGNEQFFGPGTRLTVL.

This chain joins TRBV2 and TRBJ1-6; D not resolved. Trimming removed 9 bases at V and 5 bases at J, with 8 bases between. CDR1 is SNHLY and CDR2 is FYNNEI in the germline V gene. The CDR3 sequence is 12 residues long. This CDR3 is CASRSDNSPLHF. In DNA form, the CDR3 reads TGTGCCAGTAGATCCGATAATTCACCCCTCCACTTT.

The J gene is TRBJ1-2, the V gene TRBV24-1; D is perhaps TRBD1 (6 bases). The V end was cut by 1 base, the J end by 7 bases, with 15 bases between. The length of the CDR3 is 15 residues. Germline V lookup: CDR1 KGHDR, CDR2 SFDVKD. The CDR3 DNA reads TGTGCCACCAGTGATTTAAGTTCAGGGGATGGTGGCTACACCTTC. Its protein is CATSDLSSGDGGYTF.